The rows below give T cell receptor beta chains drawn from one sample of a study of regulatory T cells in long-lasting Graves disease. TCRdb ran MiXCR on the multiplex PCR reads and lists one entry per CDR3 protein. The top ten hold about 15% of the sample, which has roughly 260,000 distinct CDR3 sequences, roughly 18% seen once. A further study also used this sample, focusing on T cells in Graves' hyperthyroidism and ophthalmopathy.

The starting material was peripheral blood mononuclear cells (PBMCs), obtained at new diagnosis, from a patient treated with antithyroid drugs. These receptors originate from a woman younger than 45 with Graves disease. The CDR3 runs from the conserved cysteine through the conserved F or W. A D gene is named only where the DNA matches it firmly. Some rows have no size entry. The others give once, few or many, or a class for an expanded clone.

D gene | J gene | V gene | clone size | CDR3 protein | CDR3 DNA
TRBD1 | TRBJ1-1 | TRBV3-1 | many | CASSRAGQGDTEAFF | TGTGCCAGCAGCCGTGCAGGACAGGGGGACACTGAAGCTTTCTTT
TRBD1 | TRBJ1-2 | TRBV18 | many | CASSAGTGSGYTF | TGTGCCAGCTCGGCAGGGACAGGGAGTGGCTACACCTTC
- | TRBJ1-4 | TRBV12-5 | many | CASGTRDRRSNEKLFF | TGTGCTAGTGGCACGAGGGACCGTCGGTCTAATGAAAAACTGTTTTTT
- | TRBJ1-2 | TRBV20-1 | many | CSATTLQGLSLRDYGYTF | TGCAGTGCCACCACTTTACAGGGTCTCTCACTTAGGGACTATGGCTACACCTTC
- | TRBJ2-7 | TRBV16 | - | CASSHQGDTYEQYF | TGTGCCAGCAGCCACCAAGGAGACACCTACGAGCAGTACTTC
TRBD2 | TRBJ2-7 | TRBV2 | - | CARRPGGGAGVYEQYF | TGTGCCAGGAGACCCGGGGGGGGCGCCGGGGTCTACGAGCAGTACTTC
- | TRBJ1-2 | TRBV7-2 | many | CASSLGGNYGYTF | TGTGCCAGCAGCTTAGGAGGGAACTATGGCTACACCTTC
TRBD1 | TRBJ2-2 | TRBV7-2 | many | CASSLRTGGPTGELFF | TGTGCCAGCAGCTTACGGACAGGGGGGCCCACCGGGGAGCTGTTTTTT
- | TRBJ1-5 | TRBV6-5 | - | CASSYNDGANQPQHF | TGTGCCAGCAGTTACAATGATGGGGCCAATCAGCCCCAGCATTTT
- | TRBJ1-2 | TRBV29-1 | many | CSVEVAGYTF | TGCAGCGTTGAAGTTGCTGGCTACACCTTC
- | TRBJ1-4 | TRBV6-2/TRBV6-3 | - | CASSEGGGLSEKLFF | TGTGCCAGCAGTGAAGGGGGGGGGCTCTCTGAAAAACTGTTTTTT
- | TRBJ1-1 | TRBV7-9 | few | CASRPRGGNTEAFF | TGTGCCAGCAGACCTCGAGGTGGGAACACTGAAGCTTTCTTT
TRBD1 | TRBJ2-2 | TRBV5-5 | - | CASRRQQGTGELFF | TGTGCCAGCAGACGTCAACAGGGGACCGGGGAGCTGTTTTTT
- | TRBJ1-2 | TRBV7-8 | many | CASSLGARQANYGYTF | TGTGCCAGCAGCTTAGGGGCCAGGCAAGCTAACTATGGCTACACCTTC
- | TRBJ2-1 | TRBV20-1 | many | CSAEERDTRRQFF | TGCAGTGCTGAAGAACGGGACACCCGAAGGCAGTTCTTC
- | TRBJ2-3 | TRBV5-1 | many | CASSSGRGTFPQDTQYF | TGCGCCAGCAGCTCGGGTAGGGGGACCTTCCCGCAAGATACGCAGTATTTT
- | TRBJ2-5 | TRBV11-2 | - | CASSLLGGQEARYF | TGTGCCAGCAGCTTATTGGGCGGCCAAGAGGCCCGGTACTTC
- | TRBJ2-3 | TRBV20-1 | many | CSARRIPRADTQYF | TGCAGTGCTAGAAGGATCCCGCGGGCAGATACGCAGTATTTT
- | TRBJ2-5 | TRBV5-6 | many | CASSLVGYQETQYF | TGTGCCAGCAGCTTGGTGGGGTACCAAGAGACCCAGTACTTC
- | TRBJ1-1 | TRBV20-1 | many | CSARADTGDTEAFF | TGCAGTGCTAGGGCGGACACCGGGGACACTGAAGCTTTCTTT
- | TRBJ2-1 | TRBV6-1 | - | CASSEAAGSTYEQLF | TGTGCCAGCAGTGAAGCTGCGGGGTCAACCTACGAGCAGCTCTTC
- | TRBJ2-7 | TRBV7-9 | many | CASSLANLYEQYF | TGTGCCAGCAGCTTAGCGAACTTATACGAGCAGTACTTC
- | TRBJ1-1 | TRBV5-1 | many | CASSLVGVRNTEAFF | TGCGCCAGCAGCTTGGTCGGAGTTAGGAACACTGAAGCTTTCTTT
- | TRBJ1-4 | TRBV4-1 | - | CARSQSPGYAEKLFF | TGCGCCCGCAGCCAAAGCCCCGGATATGCGGAAAAACTGTTTTTT
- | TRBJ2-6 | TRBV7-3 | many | CASKHSAGANVLTF | TGTGCCAGCAAGCATTCGGCTGGGGCCAACGTCCTGACTTTC
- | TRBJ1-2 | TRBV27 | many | CASSPGGVGLGYTF | TGTGCCAGCAGCCCAGGAGGGGTGGGATTAGGCTACACCTTC
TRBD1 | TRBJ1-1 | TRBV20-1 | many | CSAGGQLHEAFF | TGCAGTGCCGGGGGACAGCTGCATGAAGCTTTCTTT
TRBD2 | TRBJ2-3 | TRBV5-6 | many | CASGIAGGGTDTQYF | TGTGCCAGCGGAATAGCGGGGGGCGGAACAGATACGCAGTATTTT
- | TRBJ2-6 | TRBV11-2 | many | CASNLPRRNSGANVLTF | TGTGCCAGCAACCTCCCCCGCAGGAACTCTGGGGCCAACGTCCTGACTTTC
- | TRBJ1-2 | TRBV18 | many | CASSLHGPNYGYTF | TGTGCCAGCTCCCTACACGGGCCCAACTATGGCTACACCTTC
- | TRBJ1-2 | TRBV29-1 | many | CSVERWGALNGYTF | TGCAGCGTTGAAAGGTGGGGGGCCTTAAATGGCTACACCTTC
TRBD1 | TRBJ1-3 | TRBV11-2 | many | CASSLLLGQGRISGNTIYF | TGTGCCAGCAGCTTATTATTAGGACAGGGACGGATCTCTGGAAACACCATATATTTT
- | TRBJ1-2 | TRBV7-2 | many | CASSLLGSGYTF | TGTGCCAGCAGCTTACTTGGTTCTGGCTACACCTTC
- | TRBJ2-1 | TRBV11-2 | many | CASSRALSEQFF | TGTGCCAGCAGCCGCGCGTTGAGTGAGCAGTTCTTC
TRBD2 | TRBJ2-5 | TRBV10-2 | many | CASNPGLALYQETQYF | TGCGCCAGCAATCCGGGACTAGCATTGTACCAAGAGACCCAGTACTTC
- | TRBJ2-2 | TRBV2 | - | CASSFQTGELFF | TGTGCCAGCAGTTTCCAAACCGGGGAGCTGTTTTTT
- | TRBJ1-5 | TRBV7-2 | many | CASSLVASANQPQHF | TGTGCCAGCAGCTTAGTCGCCTCCGCCAATCAGCCCCAGCATTTT
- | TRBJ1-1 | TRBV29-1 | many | CSVLTRASNTEAFF | TGCAGCGTCTTAACCAGGGCTTCGAACACTGAAGCTTTCTTT
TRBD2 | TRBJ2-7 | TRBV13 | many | CASRSSGGAAYEQYF | TGTGCCAGCAGAAGTAGCGGGGGGGCCGCCTACGAGCAGTACTTC
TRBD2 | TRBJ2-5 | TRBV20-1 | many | CSASGRRPVQETQYF | TGCAGTGCTAGCGGGAGGCGGCCAGTCCAAGAGACCCAGTACTTC
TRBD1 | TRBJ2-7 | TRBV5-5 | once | CASSLGTGIYEQYF | TGTGCCAGCAGCTTGGGGACAGGGATCTACGAGCAGTACTTC
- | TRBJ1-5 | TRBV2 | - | CASSSRGTVSLPQHF | TGTGCCAGCAGTTCCCGGGGGACGGTGTCGTTGCCCCAGCATTTT
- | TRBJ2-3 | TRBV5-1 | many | CASSLAGPDTQYF | TGCGCCAGCAGCTTGGCAGGCCCAGATACGCAGTATTTT
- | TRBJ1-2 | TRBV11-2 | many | CASTLGATGYGYTF | TGTGCCAGCACCTTAGGGGCGACCGGCTATGGCTACACCTTC
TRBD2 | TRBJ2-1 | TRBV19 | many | CASSKVAGREQFF | TGTGCCAGTAGTAAGGTAGCGGGGCGTGAGCAGTTCTTC